This T cell receptor (beta chain) is drawn from a study of blood T cell repertoires in COVID-19 (dated by TCRdb to 2020 to 2022). Concerning the study at large: The collaborator samples originated in the United States, Italy and Spain and spanned the acute and convalescent phases of COVID-19. A de-identified subject ID, COVID-19 status, age in years and sex were almost always included in the sample metadata. The repertoires were released in a freely available public database meant as a resource for research on the immune response to SARS-CoV-2. The material from the prospective study consisted of cDNA or gDNA derived from T cells, B-cell-depleted T cells, or PBMCs. The samples were drawn from two sources: the first 160 participants of the ongoing ImmuneRACE study, and 1,000 to 1,500 subjects contributed by 6 global collaborators. The dataset comprised deeply sampled blood TCRbeta repertoires from subjects exposed to, actively infected with, or recovered from COVID-19. Where HLA class I and class II types were available, the types were taken from metadata supplied by the sample provider, not from assay-based typing. Overall study outcomes, separate from this receptor: How much clinical and demographic metadata was included differed by source and by participant, and the metadata was provided uncurated.

In the case of this clone: It has no known antigen specificity. The input lacks base qualities; no much larger clone sits a single base away.

Each collaborating institution followed its own protocols to collect whole blood in K2EDTA tubes. For TCRbeta analysis, collaborators shipped samples as frozen whole blood, isolated PBMCs, or DNA extracted from either of those sample types. TCRbeta CDR3 regions were amplified from genomic DNA by means of the immunoSEQ Assay, a bias-controlled multiplex PCR. The original methods were these. The number of nucleated cells in each sample was estimated from the amplification of reference gene primers within the assay. To quantify the absolute abundance of each unique TCRbeta CDR3 rearrangement, sequence reads were collapsed and filtered. For each sample, productive Simpson clonality was calculated as the square root of Simpson's diversity index over productive rearrangements. TCRdb provides this immuneACCESS table in a form limited to in-frame rearrangements. Some clones are lacking; in checked studies, under half of them reflect an unresolved V gene, and why the rest are absent is not known. V and J calls and clone size are copied from that table; D and trimming were computed from the DNA. This sample lists roughly 150,000 clones; roughly nine tenths were detected once. The ten largest clones capture roughly 15% of the sample.

The TCR was taken from a woman between 40 and 55 years old with acute or convalescent COVID-19. The source material was peripheral blood.

The CDR3 in this case is CASSAPLTGTNNEQFF. At the DNA level, the sequence is TGTGCCAGCAGCGCTCCCTTAACCGGGACTAACAATGAGCAGTTCTTC. The rearranged chain carries TRBV9 and TRBJ2-1; 7 bases in the junction line up with TRBD2. For CDR1 and CDR2, the germline V gene lists SGDLS and YYNGEE. Including cysteine and phenylalanine, the CDR3 has 16 amino acids. The read is trimmed to its CDR3 DNA, 48 bases read in frame from base 1. V is pruned by 3 bases and J by 5 bases, leaving 11 bases of the junction without a gene match.